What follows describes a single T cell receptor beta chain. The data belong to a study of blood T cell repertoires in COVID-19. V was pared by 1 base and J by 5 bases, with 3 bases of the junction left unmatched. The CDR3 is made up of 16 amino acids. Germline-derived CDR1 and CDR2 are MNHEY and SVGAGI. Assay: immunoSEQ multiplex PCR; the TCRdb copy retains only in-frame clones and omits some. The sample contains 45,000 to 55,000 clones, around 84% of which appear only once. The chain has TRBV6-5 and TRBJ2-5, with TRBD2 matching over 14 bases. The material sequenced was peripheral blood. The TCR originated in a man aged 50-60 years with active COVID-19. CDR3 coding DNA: TGTGCCAGCAGTTACTTCGGGACTAGCGGGGGTGAGACCCAGTACTTC. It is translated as CASSYFGTSGGETQYF.